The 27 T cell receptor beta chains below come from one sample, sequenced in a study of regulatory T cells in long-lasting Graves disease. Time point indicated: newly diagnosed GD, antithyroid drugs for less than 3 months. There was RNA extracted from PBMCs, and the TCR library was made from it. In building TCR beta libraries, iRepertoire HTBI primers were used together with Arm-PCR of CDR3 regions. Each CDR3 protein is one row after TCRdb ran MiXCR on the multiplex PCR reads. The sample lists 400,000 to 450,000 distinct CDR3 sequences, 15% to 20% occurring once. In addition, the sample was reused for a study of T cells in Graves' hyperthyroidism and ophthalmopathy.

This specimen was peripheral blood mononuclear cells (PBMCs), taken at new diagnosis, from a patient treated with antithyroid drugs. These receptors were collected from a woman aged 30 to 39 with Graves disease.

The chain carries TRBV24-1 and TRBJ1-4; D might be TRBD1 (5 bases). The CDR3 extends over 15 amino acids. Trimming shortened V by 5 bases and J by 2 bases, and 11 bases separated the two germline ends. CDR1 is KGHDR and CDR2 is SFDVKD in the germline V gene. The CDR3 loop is CATSAGAPTNEKLFF. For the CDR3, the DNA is TGTGCCACCAGTGCTGGGGCGCCGACTAATGAAAAACTGTTTTTT.

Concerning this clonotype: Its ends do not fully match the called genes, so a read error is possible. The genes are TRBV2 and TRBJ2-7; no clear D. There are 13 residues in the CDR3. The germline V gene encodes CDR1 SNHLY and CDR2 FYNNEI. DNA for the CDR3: TGTGCCACCAGTGATCCCCCCGGCTACGAGCAGTACTTC. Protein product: CATSDPPGYEQYF.

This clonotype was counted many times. CDR3 amino acids: CASSRLTQSYEQYF. CDR3 DNA sequence: TGTGCCAGCAGCCGTCTTACACAGTCCTACGAGCAGTACTTC. The chain has TRBV3-1 and TRBJ2-7; no clear D. Per the germline V gene, CDR1 is LGHDT and CDR2 is YNNKEL (reference sequence). The CDR3 is made up of 14 amino acids. V dropped 4 bases and J dropped 1 base, with 11 bases sitting between them.

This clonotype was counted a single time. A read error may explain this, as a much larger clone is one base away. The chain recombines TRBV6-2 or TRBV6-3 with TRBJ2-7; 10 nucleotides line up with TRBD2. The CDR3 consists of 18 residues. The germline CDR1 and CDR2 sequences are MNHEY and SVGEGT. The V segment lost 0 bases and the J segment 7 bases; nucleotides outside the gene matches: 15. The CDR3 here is CASSYSISWLAGVNEQYF. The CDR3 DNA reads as TGTGCCAGCAGTTACTCGATAAGTTGGCTAGCGGGGGTCAATGAGCAGTACTTC.

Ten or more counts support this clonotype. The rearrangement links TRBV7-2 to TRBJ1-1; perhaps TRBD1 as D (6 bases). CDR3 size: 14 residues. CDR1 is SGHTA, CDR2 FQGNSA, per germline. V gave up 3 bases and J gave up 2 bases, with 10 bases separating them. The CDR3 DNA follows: TGTGCCAGCAGCTTGGACAGATTCAACACTGAAGCTTTCTTT. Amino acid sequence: CASSLDRFNTEAFF.

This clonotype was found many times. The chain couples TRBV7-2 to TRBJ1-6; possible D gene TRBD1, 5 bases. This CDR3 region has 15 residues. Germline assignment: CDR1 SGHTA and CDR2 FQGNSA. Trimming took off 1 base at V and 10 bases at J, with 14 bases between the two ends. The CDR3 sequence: CASSLDQGSGSPLHF. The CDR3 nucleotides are TGTGCCAGCAGCTTAGATCAGGGCTCAGGATCACCCCTCCACTTT.

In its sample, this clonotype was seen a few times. CDR3 residues: CASSPGTRSSANYGYTF. DNA of the CDR3: TGTGCCAGCAGTCCAGGGACAAGATCCTCCGCTAACTATGGCTACACCTTC. The chain links TRBV6-1 to TRBJ1-2, with TRBD1 as a possible D gene (6 bases). The CDR3 is 17 amino acids. Per the germline V gene, CDR1 is MNHNS and CDR2 is SASEGT. Trimming took 5 bases from V and 0 from J, leaving 19 bases between them.

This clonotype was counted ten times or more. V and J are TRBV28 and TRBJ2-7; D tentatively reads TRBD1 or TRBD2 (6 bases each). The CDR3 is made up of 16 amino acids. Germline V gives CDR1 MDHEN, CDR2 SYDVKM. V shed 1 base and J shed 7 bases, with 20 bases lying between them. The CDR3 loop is CASSLSGAAFLWEQYF. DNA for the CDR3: TGTGCCAGCAGTTTATCGGGGGCTGCCTTCTTGTGGGAGCAGTACTTC.

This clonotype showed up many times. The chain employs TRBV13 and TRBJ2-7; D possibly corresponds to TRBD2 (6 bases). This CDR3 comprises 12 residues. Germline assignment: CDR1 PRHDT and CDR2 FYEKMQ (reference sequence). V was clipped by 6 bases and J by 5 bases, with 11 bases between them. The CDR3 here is CASRVGGNEQYF. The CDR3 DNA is TGTGCCAGCAGGGTGGGCGGGAACGAGCAGTACTTC.

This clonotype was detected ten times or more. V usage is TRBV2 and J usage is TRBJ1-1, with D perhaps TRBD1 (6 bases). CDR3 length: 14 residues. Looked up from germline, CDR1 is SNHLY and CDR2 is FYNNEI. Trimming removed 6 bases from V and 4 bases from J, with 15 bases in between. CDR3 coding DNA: TGTGCCAGCAGGGATGGACAGAGGTTCACTGAAGCTTTCTTT. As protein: CASRDGQRFTEAFF.

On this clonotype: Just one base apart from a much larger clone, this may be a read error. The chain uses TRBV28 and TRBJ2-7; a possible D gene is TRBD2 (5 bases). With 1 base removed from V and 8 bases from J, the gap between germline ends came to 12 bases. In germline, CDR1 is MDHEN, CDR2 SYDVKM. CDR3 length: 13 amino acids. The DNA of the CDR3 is TGTGCCAGCAGTTTATACGGAAACGGGAAGCAGTACTTC. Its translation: CASSLYGNGKQYF.

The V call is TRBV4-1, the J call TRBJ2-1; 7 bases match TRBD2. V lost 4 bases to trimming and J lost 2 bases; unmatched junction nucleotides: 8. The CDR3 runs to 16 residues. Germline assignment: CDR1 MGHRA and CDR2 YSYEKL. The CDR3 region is CASSRYETSPYNEQFF. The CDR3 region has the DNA TGCGCCAGCAGCCGATATGAGACTAGCCCCTACAATGAGCAGTTCTTC.

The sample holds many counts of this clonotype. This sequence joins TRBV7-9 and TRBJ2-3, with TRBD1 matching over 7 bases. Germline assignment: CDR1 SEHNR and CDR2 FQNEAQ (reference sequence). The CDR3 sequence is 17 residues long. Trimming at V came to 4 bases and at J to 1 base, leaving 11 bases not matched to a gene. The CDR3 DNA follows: TGTGCCAGCAGCTCCTTAGCCGTCGACAGGGGCACAGATACGCAGTATTTT. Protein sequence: CASSSLAVDRGTDTQYF.

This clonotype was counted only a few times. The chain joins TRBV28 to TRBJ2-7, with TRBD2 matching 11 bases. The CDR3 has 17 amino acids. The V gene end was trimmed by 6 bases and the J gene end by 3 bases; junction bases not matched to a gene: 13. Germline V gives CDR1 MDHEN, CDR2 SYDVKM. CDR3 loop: CASSQRTGTSGGYEQYF. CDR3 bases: TGTGCCAGCAGCCAGCGCACCGGGACTAGCGGAGGCTACGAGCAGTACTTC.

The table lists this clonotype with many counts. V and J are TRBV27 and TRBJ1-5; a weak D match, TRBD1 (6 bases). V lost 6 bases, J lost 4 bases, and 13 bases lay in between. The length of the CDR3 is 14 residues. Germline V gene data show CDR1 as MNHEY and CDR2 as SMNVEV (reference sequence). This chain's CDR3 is CASRKGQGNQPQHF. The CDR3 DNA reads TGTGCCAGCAGGAAAGGGCAGGGGAATCAGCCCCAGCATTTT.

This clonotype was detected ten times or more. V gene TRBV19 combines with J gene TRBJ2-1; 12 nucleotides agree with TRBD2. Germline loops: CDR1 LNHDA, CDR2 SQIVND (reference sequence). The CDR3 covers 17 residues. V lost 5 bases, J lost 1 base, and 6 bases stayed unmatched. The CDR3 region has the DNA TGTGCCAGTAGTCCGGTCACTAGCGGGAGGTCCTACAATGAGCAGTTCTTC. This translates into CASSPVTSGRSYNEQFF.

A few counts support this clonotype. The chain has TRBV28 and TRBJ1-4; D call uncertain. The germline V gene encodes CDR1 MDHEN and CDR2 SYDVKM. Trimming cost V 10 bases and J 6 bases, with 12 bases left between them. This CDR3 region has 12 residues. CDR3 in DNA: TGTGCCACCACGAGGCAGGATGAAAAACTGTTTTTT. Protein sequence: CATTRQDEKLFF. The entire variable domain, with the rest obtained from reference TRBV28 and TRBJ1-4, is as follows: DVKVTQSSRYLVKRTGEKVFLECVQDMDHENMFWYRQDPGLGLRLIYFSYDVKMKEKGDIPEGYSVSREKKERFSLILESASTNQTSMYLCATTRQDEKLFFGSGTQLSVL.

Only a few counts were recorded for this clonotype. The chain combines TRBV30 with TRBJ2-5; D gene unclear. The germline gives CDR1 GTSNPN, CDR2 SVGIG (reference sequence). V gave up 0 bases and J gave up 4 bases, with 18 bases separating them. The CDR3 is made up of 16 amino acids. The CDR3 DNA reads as TGTGCCTGGAGTGTCCTACCGGTCTTTCCCCCAGAGACCCAGTACTTC. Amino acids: CAWSVLPVFPPETQYF.

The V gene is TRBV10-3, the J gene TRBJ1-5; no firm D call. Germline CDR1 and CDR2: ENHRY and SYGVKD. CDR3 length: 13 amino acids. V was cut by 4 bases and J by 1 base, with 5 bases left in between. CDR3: CAISAESNQPQHF. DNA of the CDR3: TGTGCCATCAGTGCCGAGAGCAATCAGCCCCAGCATTTT.

The CDR3 DNA reads TGCGCCAGCAGCTTGGCCCGGACAGGGGGGCCCGCTGAAGCTTTCTTT. Protein: CASSLARTGGPAEAFF. V gene TRBV5-1 combines with J gene TRBJ1-1; 10 bases match TRBD1. The CDR3 runs to 16 residues. Germline V lookup: CDR1 SGHRS, CDR2 YFSETQ. The trim removed 0 bases at V and 6 bases at J, leaving 8 bases unmatched.

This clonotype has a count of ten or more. CDR3 loop: CASSKLVAGTDTQYF. CDR3 sequence (DNA): TGTGCCAGCAGCAAGTTGGTGGCCGGCACAGATACGCAGTATTTT. V usage is TRBV7-9 and J usage is TRBJ2-3; D gene ambiguous. Germline V lookup: CDR1 SEHNR, CDR2 FQNEAQ (reference sequence). Trimming cost V 5 bases and J 1 base, with 13 bases left between them. This CDR3 is 15 amino acids long.

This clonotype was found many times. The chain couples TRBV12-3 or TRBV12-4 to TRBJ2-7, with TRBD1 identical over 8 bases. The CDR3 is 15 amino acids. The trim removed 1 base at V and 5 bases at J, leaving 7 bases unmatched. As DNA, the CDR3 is TGTGCCAGCAGTTTAGAACAGGGGGGCAGGAACGAGCAGTACTTC. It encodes CASSLEQGGRNEQYF.

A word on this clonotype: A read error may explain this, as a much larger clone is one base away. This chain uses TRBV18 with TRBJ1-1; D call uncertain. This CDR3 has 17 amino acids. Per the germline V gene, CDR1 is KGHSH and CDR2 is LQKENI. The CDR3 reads CVSSPNLIWGSGTEAFF. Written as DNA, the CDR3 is TGTGTCAGCTCACCAAACCTGATCTGGGGTAGTGGCACTGAAGCTTTCTTT.

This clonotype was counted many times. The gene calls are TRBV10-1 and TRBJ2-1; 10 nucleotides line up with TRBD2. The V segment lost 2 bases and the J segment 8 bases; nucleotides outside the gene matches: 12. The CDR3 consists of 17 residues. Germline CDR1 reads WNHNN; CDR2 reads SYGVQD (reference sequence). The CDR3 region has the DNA TGCGCCAGCAGTGAGGTATACCGGTCTAGCGGGAGCGATGAGCAGTTCTTC. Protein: CASSEVYRSSGSDEQFF.

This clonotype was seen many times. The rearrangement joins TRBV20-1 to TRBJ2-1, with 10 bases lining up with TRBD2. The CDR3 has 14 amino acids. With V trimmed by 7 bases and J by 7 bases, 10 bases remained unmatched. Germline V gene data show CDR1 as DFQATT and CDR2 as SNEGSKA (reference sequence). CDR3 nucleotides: TGCAGTGTCAGGACTAGCGGCGGGTGGAATGAGCAGTTCTTC. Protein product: CSVRTSGGWNEQFF.

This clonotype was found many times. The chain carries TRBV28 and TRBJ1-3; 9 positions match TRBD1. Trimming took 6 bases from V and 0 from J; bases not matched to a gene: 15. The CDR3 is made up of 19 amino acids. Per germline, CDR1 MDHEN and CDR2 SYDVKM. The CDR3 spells CASSTREQGATFSGNTIYF. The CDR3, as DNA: TGTGCCAGCAGCACTAGGGAACAGGGGGCTACGTTCTCTGGAAACACCATATATTTT.

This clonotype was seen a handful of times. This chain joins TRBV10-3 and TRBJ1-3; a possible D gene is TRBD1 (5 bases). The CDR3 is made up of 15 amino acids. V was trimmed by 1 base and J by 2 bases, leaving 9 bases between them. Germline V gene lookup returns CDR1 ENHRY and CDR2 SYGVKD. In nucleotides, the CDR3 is TGTGCCATCAGTGAGTACCAGGGACCTGGAAACACCATATATTTT. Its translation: CAISEYQGPGNTIYF.